This T cell receptor (beta chain) comes out of a study of OX40 agonist ivuxolimab in advanced cancers. The CDR3 contains 15 residues. Germline CDR1 reads SGHNT; CDR2 reads YYREEE (reference sequence). V dropped 4 bases and J dropped 4 bases, with 14 bases sitting between them. Generated by immunoSEQ multiplex PCR, the TCRdb table keeps only in-frame clones and is missing some. The sample has approximately 63,000 clones, more than 80% seen once. The chain joins TRBV5-4 to TRBJ2-2, with D possibly called TRBD1 or TRBD2 (6 bases each). The sequencing here drew on CD4+ or CD8+ T cells sorted from blood, taken in a trial of the OX40 agonist ivuxolimab. This TCR derives from an adult with an advanced solid tumor such as melanoma, head and neck, liver or kidney cancer. The CDR3 sequence: CASSVDRAGTGELFF. CDR3 nucleotide sequence: TGTGCCAGCAGCGTGGACAGAGCGGGCACCGGGGAGCTGTTTTTT. The full variable domain, completed using reference TRBV5-4 and TRBJ2-2, is ETGVTQSPTHLIKTRGQQVTLRCSSQSGHNTVSWYQQALGQGPQFIFQYYREEENGRGNFPPRFSGLQFPNYSSELNVNALELDDSALYLCASSVDRAGTGELFFGEGSRLTVL.